Listed here are 21 T cell receptor beta chains from one sample, sequenced in a study of tumor and adjacent non-tumor tissue in lung cancer. The template was RNA from unsorted bulk tissue. The library came from three nested PCR rounds adapted from ARM-PCR protocols. TCRdb called the multiplex PCR reads again in MiXCR, with one record for every CDR3 protein. The sample comprises about 85,000 distinct CDR3 sequences, 61% of which are singletons, and about 16% rests with the top ten. What was sequenced was lung tumor tissue. Receptor source: a man aged 65-85 years with non-small cell lung cancer.

This clonotype was recorded at least ten times. This chain links TRBV14 with TRBJ2-2; TRBD2 might be the D (6 bases). This CDR3 has 13 amino acids. Germline V CDR1 and CDR2: SGHDN, FVKESK. Deletions cut 6 bases from V and 6 bases from J, with 11 bases between. The CDR3 region is CASRSTGAGELFF. DNA for the CDR3: TGTGCCAGCAGAAGTACGGGAGCCGGGGAGCTGTTTTTT.

This clonotype is medium-sized within its sample. The genes are TRBV29-1 and TRBJ2-2; unclear D gene. Germline V lookup: CDR1 SQVTM, CDR2 ANQGSEA. The CDR3 spans 14 residues. V was trimmed by 3 bases and J by 1 base, leaving 9 bases between them. In DNA form, the CDR3 reads TGCAGCGTTGATATGGTCGGGAACACCGGGGAGCTGTTTTTT. Amino acid sequence: CSVDMVGNTGELFF.

Points on this clonotype: The conserved phenylalanine or tryptophan normally closing the CDR3 is absent here, so this likely arose from a read error. The chain's CDR3 is CVNSQGQDGYTS. The CDR3 DNA is TGTGTCAACAGCCAAGGACAGGACGGCTACACCTCC. The V and J genes are TRBV11-1 and TRBJ1-2, with TRBD1 matching over 7 bases. Looked up from germline, CDR1 is SGHAT and CDR2 is FQDESV (reference sequence). The CDR3 runs 12 residues.

For this clonotype: The junction departs from the called germline gene at one end, perhaps through a read error. The chain recombines TRBV11-3 with TRBJ2-2; D ambiguous. The V gene's germline CDR1 is SGHNT and CDR2 YENEEA. This CDR3 is built from 14 residues. CDR3 region: CVTSLAANTEELFF. CDR3 DNA sequence: TGTGTCACCTCCTTGGCGGCGAACACCGAGGAGCTGTTTTTT. The variable domain in full, with the rest retrieved from reference TRBV11-3 and TRBJ2-2, is EAGVVQSPRYKIIEKKQPVAFWCNPISGHNTLYWYLQNLGQGPELLIRYENEEAVDDSQLPKDRFSAERLKGVDSTLKIQPAELGDSAVYLCVTSLAANTEELFFGEGSRLTVL.

On this clonotype itself: At one of its ends the junction is not consistent with the germline gene, which may arise from a read error. This rearrangement joins TRBV6-1 to TRBJ1-5; D not certain. CDR3 size: 12 residues. The germline CDR1 and CDR2 sequences are MNHNS and SASEGT. The CDR3 is CTSSEIYQPQHF. The CDR3, as DNA: TGTACCAGCAGTGAGATTTATCAGCCCCAACATTTT.

The rearrangement links TRBV5-1 to TRBJ2-1; D not resolved. This CDR3 is built from 13 residues. CDR1 is SGHRS and CDR2 is YFSETQ in the germline V gene. Between the trimmed V and J ends, which lost 3 bases and 4 bases, there was a span of 8 bases. In DNA form, the CDR3 reads TGCGCCAGCAGCTCGAGCGTTTACAATGAGCAGTTCTTC. Translation: CASSSSVYNEQFF.

On this clonotype: The CDR3 does not end in the conserved phenylalanine or tryptophan, so this is likely a read error. The chain uses TRBV5-5 and TRBJ2-1; 10 positions match TRBD1. Germline V CDR1 and CDR2: SGHKS, YYEKEE (reference sequence). The CDR3 length is 15 residues. The CDR3 DNA follows: TGTGCCAGCAGCCGCGCAGGACAGGGGGACAATGGGCAGTTCCTC. Its translation is CASSRAGQGDNGQFL.

The chain carries TRBV12-5 and TRBJ2-2, with D perhaps matching TRBD1 (5 bases). Germline loops: CDR1 LGHNT, CDR2 FRNRAP. The CDR3 length is 16 residues. Trimming took 8 bases from V and 3 from J, leaving 19 bases between them. This chain's CDR3 is CASRLARTRDTGELFF. CDR3 DNA sequence: TGTGCTAGTAGGCTCGCCAGGACAAGGGACACCGGGGAGCTGTTTTTT.

This clonotype has only one observation. This may come from a read error, since a much larger clone is one base off. This chain joins TRBV6-5 and TRBJ2-6, with a weak D call TRBD1 (7 bases). V gave up 1 base and J gave up 0 bases, with 16 bases separating them. Germline CDR1 reads MNHEY; CDR2 reads SVGAGI. This CDR3 is 19 amino acids long. CDR3 amino acids: CASSYYSRGALSGANVLTF. CDR3 coding DNA: TGTGCCAGCAGTTACTACTCCAGGGGGGCTCTCTCTGGGGCCAACGTCCTGACTTTC.

This chain connects TRBV28 to TRBJ2-5; D might be TRBD2 (5 bases). The CDR3 is 16 residues long. Germline CDR1 is MDHEN and CDR2 is SYDVKM. V was clipped by 7 bases and J by 9 bases, with 27 bases between them. CDR3 sequence (DNA): TGTGCCAGCACCCCCCTCGCGGGCCAAATCGTTTCGGCCCAGTACTTC. As protein: CASTPLAGQIVSAQYF.

This clonotype showed up many times. The rearrangement uses TRBV28 and TRBJ2-3; D may be TRBD2 (6 bases). Trimming cost V 1 base and J 3 bases, with 11 bases left between them. This CDR3 spans 15 amino acids. Per the germline V gene, CDR1 is MDHEN and CDR2 is SYDVKM. The CDR3 sequence: CASSLYPGVTDTQYF. The CDR3 DNA is TGTGCCAGCAGTTTATATCCGGGAGTGACAGATACGCAGTATTTT.

This clonotype came up a few times. The V call is TRBV6-5, the J call TRBJ2-2, with TRBD2 as a possible D gene (7 bases). The CDR3 has 13 amino acids. Germline V gene sequence: CDR1 MNHEY, CDR2 SVGAGI. Between the trimmed V and J ends, which lost 2 bases and 16 bases, there was a span of 17 bases. Here the CDR3 DNA reads TGTGCCAGCAGTTACACCGGATTCGGGGGGCCGTTTTTT. It translates to CASSYTGFGGPFF.

This clonotype was seen at least ten times. The chain has TRBV7-9 and TRBJ2-1; perhaps TRBD1 as D (6 bases). Germline V gives CDR1 SEHNR, CDR2 FQNEAQ (reference sequence). CDR3 length: 15 amino acids. Trimming removed 8 bases at V and 3 bases at J, with 17 bases between. The CDR3 DNA follows: TGTGCCAGCGCAGGCCTCCGACAGGACTACAATGAGCAGTTCTTC. This translates into CASAGLRQDYNEQFF.

The table lists this clonotype with a count of one. One junction end does not reproduce the germline sequence, and a read error may be involved. This chain connects TRBV11-1 to TRBJ2-3; maybe TRBD1 (6 bases). Germline CDR1 reads SGHAT; CDR2 reads FQDESV (reference sequence). There are 15 residues in the CDR3. The CDR3 bases are TGTTCCAGCAGCTCCAGACTGAGCAGGACAGATACACAGTATTTT. It specifies CSSSSRLSRTDTQYF.

As to this clonotype: A read error may produce the germline difference seen at one junction end. The chain is built from TRBV6-5 and TRBJ2-4, with D perhaps TRBD2 (5 bases). Gene TRBJ2-1 matches the end of the DNA better, so the J call may be wrong. The CDR3 length is 15 residues. Germline assignment: CDR1 MNHEY and CDR2 SVGAGI. DNA for the CDR3: TGTGCAAGCAGTTACTCGGGTCTAGCCAAAAACATTCAGTTCTTC. Its protein is CASSYSGLAKNIQFF.

To note about this clonotype: Its ends do not fully match the called genes, so a read error is possible. J is TRBJ2-2 and V is TRBV11-2, with unresolved D. CDR3 size: 16 residues. Germline-derived CDR1 and CDR2 are SGHAT and FQNNGV. The CDR3 sequence: CSSSLFVATNNGELFF. The CDR3 DNA reads as TGCTCCAGCAGCTTGTTCGTGGCCACGAACAACGGGGAGCTGTTTTTT.

By share of the sample, this clonotype is large. The genes are TRBV10-3 and TRBJ2-7, with D tentatively TRBD1 or TRBD2 (6 bases each). Looked up from germline, CDR1 is ENHRY and CDR2 is SYGVKD. The CDR3 length is 15 residues. Trimming pared 6 bases from V and 4 bases from J, leaving 19 bases between. CDR3 in amino acids: CAISSTLGGRYEQYF. CDR3 sequence (DNA): TGTGCCATCAGCTCGACCTTGGGGGGCAGGTACGAGCAGTACTTC.

There are many counts of this clonotype. The J gene is TRBJ2-5, the V gene TRBV28; no definite D call. CDR3 length equals 13 residues. Trimming stripped 2 bases from V and 5 bases from J, with 9 bases between. Germline lookup yields CDR1 MDHEN and CDR2 SYDVKM. The CDR3 nucleotides are TGTGCCAGCAGTTTAGTAGGGCAGGAGACCCAGTACTTC. Translation: CASSLVGQETQYF.

Details on this clonotype: A much larger clone differs by one base, so this may be a read error. The chain has TRBV10-2 and TRBJ1-5, with 8 bases identical to TRBD1. This CDR3 is 13 amino acids long. Germline-derived CDR1 and CDR2 are WSHSY and SAAADI. J gave up 7 bases and V 10 bases, and 9 bases lay outside the gene matches. The CDR3 coding sequence is TGCGCCACTGGGACAGGCGGCGGGCAGCCCCAGCATTTT. The encoded protein is CATGTGGGQPQHF.

Ten or more counts support this clonotype. Written as DNA, the CDR3 is TGTGCCCATCGCGGGCCCAACAATGAGCAGTTCTTC. As protein: CAHRGPNNEQFF. The chain combines TRBV10-3 with TRBJ2-1, with D tentatively TRBD2 (5 bases). The germline gives CDR1 ENHRY, CDR2 SYGVKD. V shed 11 bases and J shed 5 bases, with 13 bases lying between them. The CDR3 runs 12 residues.

This clonotype was found many times. The chain uses TRBV12-3 or TRBV12-4 and TRBJ2-7; TRBD1 matches 9 bases. After removal of 5 bases from V and 4 bases from J, the junction contained 9 bases not matched to a gene. This CDR3 has 15 amino acids. This CDR3 is CASSAFWTGVYEQYF. CDR3 coding DNA: TGTGCCAGCAGTGCATTTTGGACAGGGGTGTACGAGCAGTACTTC.